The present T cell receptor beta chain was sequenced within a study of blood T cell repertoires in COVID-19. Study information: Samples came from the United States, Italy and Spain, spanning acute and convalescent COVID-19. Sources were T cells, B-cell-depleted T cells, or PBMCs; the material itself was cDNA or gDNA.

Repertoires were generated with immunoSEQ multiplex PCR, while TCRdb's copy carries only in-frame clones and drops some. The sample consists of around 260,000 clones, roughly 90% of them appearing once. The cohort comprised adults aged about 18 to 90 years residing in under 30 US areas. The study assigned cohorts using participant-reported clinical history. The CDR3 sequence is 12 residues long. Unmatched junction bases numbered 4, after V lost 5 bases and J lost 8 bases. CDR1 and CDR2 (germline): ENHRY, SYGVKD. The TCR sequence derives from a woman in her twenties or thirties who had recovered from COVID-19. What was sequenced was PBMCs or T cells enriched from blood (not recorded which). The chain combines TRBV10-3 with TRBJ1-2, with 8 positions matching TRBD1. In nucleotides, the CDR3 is TGTGCCATCAGTTTGGACAGGGCCGGCTACACCTTC. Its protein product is CAISLDRAGYTF.